The rows below give T cell receptor beta chains drawn from one sample of a study of T-cell memory formation after mild COVID-19. TCRdb reanalysed the 5' RACE reads using MiXCR and keeps one entry per CDR3 protein. Here the sample spans approximately 400,000 distinct CDR3 sequences, more than 20% being singletons. Sequencing was done on a sample of PBMCs or a T cell subset sorted from them (not recorded which). These receptors came from an adult woman who had mild COVID-19 (a few samples of this study predate the infection). Cell type and time point are not known. Each CDR3 is given without its conserved first and last residue. Each record gives: CDR3 protein, V gene, J gene, clone size. Clone sizes are given selectively: once, few, many, or a class where the clone is expanded.

ASLRYGSEAF	TRBV6-5	TRBJ1-1	NA
ASSFKGTGTGELF	TRBV5-1	TRBJ2-2	NA
ASTLRQGRLDEKLF	TRBV7-9	TRBJ1-4	NA
ASSVSLETQY	TRBV5-1	TRBJ2-5	NA
ATSDPGTSGEGGEQF	TRBV24-1	TRBJ2-1	NA
ASSPQPVYTEAF	TRBV6-2/TRBV6-3	TRBJ1-1	few
SVTTPNNYGYT	TRBV29-1	TRBJ1-2	NA
AWSEGQSGNQPQH	TRBV30	TRBJ1-5	NA
ATSNGGRETQY	TRBV15	TRBJ2-5	once
ASSLGSSGKNEQF	TRBV12-3/TRBV12-4	TRBJ2-1	NA
ASSPQTGTNTEAF	TRBV18	TRBJ1-1	few
SAILAGTDTQY	TRBV20-1	TRBJ2-3	few
ASTDGTQAREQF	TRBV12-3/TRBV12-4	TRBJ2-1	few
ASSLLVRQGNYEQY	TRBV13	TRBJ2-7	NA
ASTQDRVLAGASYEQY	TRBV2	TRBJ2-7	few
ASSVEGLGGETQY	TRBV9	TRBJ2-5	NA
SLADRGKTDTQY	TRBV20-1	TRBJ2-3	NA
ASSPRPGADTQY	TRBV6-1	TRBJ2-3	few
ASSTTGAEAF	TRBV7-8	TRBJ1-1	few
ASSLSGGGAGETQY	TRBV7-2	TRBJ2-5	NA
SAGRGLVYEQY	TRBV29-1	TRBJ2-7	few
ASSYWDTHNEQF	TRBV11-2	TRBJ2-1	few
ASGPGLAGETQY	TRBV12-5	TRBJ2-5	once
ASSLTAVITDTQY	TRBV7-9	TRBJ2-3	few
ASSLLADLSYEQY	TRBV5-1	TRBJ2-7	NA
ASSLVGRYNEQY	TRBV7-9	TRBJ2-7	NA
ASSTGRGLSPLH	TRBV2	TRBJ1-6	NA
SAKKSSGDSYNEQF	TRBV20-1	TRBJ2-1	NA
ASSLISLANYGYT	TRBV12-3/TRBV12-4	TRBJ1-2	NA
ASRNQGAIYGYT	TRBV19	TRBJ1-2	few
ASSLSPGPYGYT	TRBV18	TRBJ1-2	NA
AWSVPRTGGQETQY	TRBV30	TRBJ2-5	NA
ASSLPGAYSNTEAF	TRBV5-1	TRBJ1-1	NA
ASSLGFPGTEAF	TRBV7-6	TRBJ1-1	few
ASSQTSGPYNEQF	TRBV11-2	TRBJ2-1	NA
ASSLELGFGGSPLH	TRBV18	TRBJ1-6	NA
ASSEQGTDQF	TRBV5-5	TRBJ2-1	NA
ASSSATSGALNTGELF	TRBV9	TRBJ2-2	NA
ASRTGQNTGELF	TRBV9	TRBJ2-2	NA
ASSRLNANYGYT	TRBV6-1	TRBJ1-2	NA
ASRKGQYTGELF	TRBV7-2	TRBJ2-2	NA
ASKLGGMNTEAF	TRBV19	TRBJ1-1	few
ASSQDSGTQVEAF	TRBV4-1	TRBJ1-1	many
ASSQLTGGTESRGYT	TRBV3-1	TRBJ1-2	few